A single sample gave rise to the 13 T cell receptor beta chains below, sequenced in a study of identical twins. TCRdb independently ran MiXCR on the 5' RACE reads; one entry per CDR3 protein. The sample gives 460,000 or so distinct CDR3 sequences, approximately 15% of which show up once; 0.4% to 0.55% is in the top ten. These data were also reused for a study on yellow fever vaccine responses in identical twins.

The sequenced material came from CD4+ T cells sorted from blood. These receptors all stem from a woman younger than 30 in good health.

This clonotype was picked up a small number of times. The chain is built from TRBV12-3 or TRBV12-4 and TRBJ2-6; the match to TRBD1 covers 8 bases. The trim removed 5 bases at V and 16 bases at J, leaving 16 bases unmatched. The CDR3 totals 15 residues. The CDR3 DNA reads TGTGCCAGCAGTACTCAGGGGGCTGGGGCCAACGAGCTGACTTTC. Translation gives CASSTQGAGANELTF.

This clonotype was seen at least ten times. The chain recombines TRBV5-1 with TRBJ1-1; D is ambiguous. Germline V lookup: CDR1 SGHRS, CDR2 YFSETQ. The CDR3 runs 15 residues. The germline V and J ends were trimmed by 2 bases and 4 bases, with 15 bases remaining between them. CDR3 DNA: TGCGCCAGCAGCTTACCCCTTCCGGGTCCCACTGAAGCTTTCTTT. This sequence encodes CASSLPLPGPTEAFF.

In this sample, this clonotype turned up a few times. The chain uses TRBV6-5 and TRBJ1-1, with no clear D. V was pared by 2 bases and J by 1 base, with 11 bases between. The V gene's germline CDR1 is MNHEY and CDR2 SVGAGI. There are 15 residues in the CDR3. The CDR3 here is CASSYARVRNTEAFF. The CDR3 DNA sequence: TGTGCCAGCAGTTACGCACGGGTTAGGAACACTGAAGCTTTCTTT.

CDR3 DNA: TGTGCCACCCGACAGTATAATTCACCCCTCCACTTT. It yields the protein CATRQYNSPLHF. The chain uses TRBV2 and TRBJ1-6, with D tentatively TRBD1 (5 bases). V shed 10 bases and J shed 4 bases, with 8 bases lying between them. CDR1 and CDR2 from the germline V gene are SNHLY and FYNNEI. The CDR3 runs 12 residues.

In this sample, this clonotype turned up a few times. V is TRBV28 and J is TRBJ2-7; D is perhaps TRBD2 (6 bases). Trimming took 6 bases from V and 3 from J, leaving 18 bases between them. The CDR3 extends over 15 amino acids. In germline, CDR1 is MDHEN, CDR2 SYDVKM. This chain's CDR3 is CASSNRELNRYEQYF. Here the CDR3 DNA reads TGTGCCAGCAGCAATCGGGAGTTGAATCGCTACGAGCAGTACTTC.

The chain employs TRBV24-1 and TRBJ2-1; D is uncertain. The germline V gene encodes CDR1 KGHDR and CDR2 SFDVKD. V was trimmed by 7 bases and J by 10 bases, leaving 10 bases between them. The CDR3 consists of 11 residues. CDR3 nucleotide sequence: TGTGCCACCAGATCGGCCACCGAGCAGTTCTTC. Its translation: CATRSATEQFF.

This chain uses TRBV9 with TRBJ2-7; possibly TRBD1 or TRBD2 for D (7 bases each). The V end lost 3 bases, the J end lost 7 bases, and 14 bases lay between the germline ends. CDR1 SGDLS and CDR2 YYNGEE come from the germline V gene. This CDR3 contains 13 residues. The CDR3 is CASSAQGGGEQYF. The CDR3 DNA follows: TGTGCCAGCAGCGCCCAGGGGGGAGGGGAGCAGTACTTC.

V and J are TRBV2 and TRBJ1-1; 7 nucleotides align to TRBD1. Germline V gives CDR1 SNHLY, CDR2 FYNNEI. The CDR3 spans 11 residues. The V gene end was trimmed by 6 bases and the J gene end by 7 bases; junction bases not matched to a gene: 2. The CDR3 DNA sequence: TGTGCCAGCAGCCGGGACAGTGAAGCTTTCTTT. It encodes CASSRDSEAFF.

This clonotype was recorded many times. One junction end disagrees with the germline gene, perhaps due to a read error. The gene calls are TRBV12-3 or TRBV12-4 and TRBJ2-1, with TRBD2 as a possible D gene (7 bases). The CDR3 is made up of 13 amino acids. The CDR3: CASSLGGGQEKLF. CDR3 DNA: TGTGCCAGCTCCCTTGGGGGGGGACAAGAGAAGCTCTTC.

The genes are TRBV5-1 and TRBJ2-7, with D possibly matching TRBD1 (7 bases). Germline CDR1 and CDR2: SGHRS and YFSETQ. The V end lost 0 bases, the J end lost 4 bases, and 14 bases lay between the germline ends. CDR3 length: 15 amino acids. This CDR3 is CASSLVGGGEYEQYF. DNA for the CDR3: TGCGCCAGCAGCTTGGTTGGAGGGGGCGAATACGAGCAGTACTTC.

The chain recombines TRBV5-1 with TRBJ2-4, with 9 nucleotides matching TRBD1. V lost 0 bases to trimming and J lost 9 bases; unmatched junction nucleotides: 10. CDR3 length: 16 amino acids. Germline CDR1 and CDR2: SGHRS and YFSETQ. CDR3 nucleotides: TGCGCCAGCAGCTTGGCCGAAGGGACAGGGACGGGCATTCAGTACTTC. Translation: CASSLAEGTGTGIQYF.

The V gene is TRBV2, the J gene TRBJ2-4; 12 nucleotides agree with TRBD2. J gave up 9 bases and V 1 base, and 10 bases lay outside the gene matches. Germline loops: CDR1 SNHLY, CDR2 FYNNEI. CDR3 length equals 17 residues. CDR3 in DNA: TGTGCCAGCAGTGAAGTTTTAGGACTAGCGGGGTCGGGCATTCAGTACTTC. It encodes CASSEVLGLAGSGIQYF.

This clonotype came up a few times. This chain uses TRBV28 with TRBJ2-1; 9 nucleotides match TRBD2. This CDR3 has 19 amino acids. Germline V gene sequence: CDR1 MDHEN, CDR2 SYDVKM. The V and J ends lost 7 bases and 6 bases, in that order; junction bases with no gene match: 22. CDR3 nucleotides: TGTGCCAGCATCCTTAATGCCGGACAAGCGGGAGGCTTAGGCAATGAGCAGTTCTTC. Protein product: CASILNAGQAGGLGNEQFF.